These 10 T cell receptor beta chains were all obtained from the same sample, sequenced in a study of blood T cells in healthy people across ages. The authors ran a second PCR of roughly 6 to 12 cycles using a sample-barcoded 5' primer and a J-beta primer mix. A single record per CDR3 protein comes from TCRdb applying MiXCR to the 5' RACE reads. This table holds fewer than 900,000 distinct CDR3 sequences, under 40% found once. Sequencing used blood. The receptor source for this set is a man younger than 30 in good health.

The rearrangement links TRBV9 to TRBJ2-7, with D possibly matching TRBD1 (6 bases). Germline assignment: CDR1 SGDLS and CDR2 YYNGEE. This CDR3 comprises 14 residues. V dropped 0 bases and J dropped 4 bases, with 11 bases sitting between them. CDR3 protein: CASSVGRTAYEQYF. The CDR3 bases are TGTGCCAGCAGCGTAGGGAGGACAGCTTACGAGCAGTACTTC.

This clonotype was recorded a few times. This chain connects TRBV27 to TRBJ1-2; 9 nucleotides line up with TRBD1. The CDR3 extends over 13 amino acids. With 6 bases clipped from V and 6 bases from J, the junction kept 5 bases outside the gene matches. Germline CDR1 reads MNHEY; CDR2 reads SMNVEV (reference sequence). The DNA for the CDR3 is TGTGCCAGCAGACGGACAGGGGACGATGGCTACACCTTC. Protein: CASRRTGDDGYTF.

This clonotype has a single count. The chain has TRBV6-4 and TRBJ2-2, with D unresolved. V was trimmed by 0 bases and J by 3 bases, leaving 5 bases between them. The CDR3 runs 14 residues. Germline CDR1 and CDR2: MRHNA and SNTAGT. The CDR3 reads CASSDSSHTGELFF. DNA of the CDR3: TGTGCCAGCAGTGACTCGAGTCACACCGGGGAGCTGTTTTTT.

This clonotype was seen ten or more times. The chain combines TRBV10-3 with TRBJ1-2, with D possibly matching TRBD1 (5 bases). Trimming stripped 6 bases from V and 2 bases from J, with 13 bases between. Germline assignment: CDR1 ENHRY and CDR2 SYGVKD. The CDR3 spans 14 residues. The CDR3 sequence is CAIRPGATNYGYTF. The CDR3 DNA is TGTGCCATCAGACCCGGGGCTACCAACTATGGCTACACCTTC.

The DNA of the CDR3 is TGTGCCAGCACTATCTTGGTGGGTAGCGCTGAAAAACTGTTTTTT. It codes for CASTILVGSAEKLFF. The V and J genes are TRBV12-3 or TRBV12-4 and TRBJ1-4; D not resolved. Between the trimmed V and J ends, which lost 7 bases and 7 bases, there was a span of 19 bases. CDR3 length: 15 residues.

This clonotype was detected a few times. This chain links TRBV7-2 with TRBJ1-4; D is perhaps TRBD1 (5 bases). V shed 1 base and J shed 12 bases, with 15 bases lying between them. The CDR3 loop spans 14 amino acids. Germline lookup yields CDR1 SGHTA and CDR2 FQGNSA. CDR3 loop: CASSLEGDRGELFF. CDR3 bases: TGTGCCAGCAGCTTAGAAGGGGATAGAGGGGAACTGTTTTTT.

This clonotype has a handful of counts. The chain is built from TRBV3-1 and TRBJ2-1; 11 bases align to TRBD2. Germline CDR1 reads LGHDT; CDR2 reads YNNKEL (reference sequence). The CDR3 has 18 residues. V lost 0 bases to trimming and J lost 2 bases; unmatched junction nucleotides: 6. The CDR3 loop is CASSQDLLAGGTYNEQFF. The CDR3 bases are TGTGCCAGCAGCCAAGATTTATTAGCGGGGGGGACCTACAATGAGCAGTTCTTC.

A remark on this clonotype: A read error may be the cause here, since a much bigger clone is one base away. The chain recombines TRBV5-1 with TRBJ2-5, with 7 bases aligning to TRBD2. The CDR3 contains 13 residues. V dropped 4 bases and J dropped 5; count of bases not matched to a gene: 5. The germline CDR1 and CDR2 sequences are SGHRS and YFSETQ. CDR3: CASSVEAGETQYF. The CDR3 DNA is TGCGCCAGCAGCGTGGAAGCGGGGGAGACCCAGTACTTC.

The J gene is TRBJ1-1, the V gene TRBV5-1; 9 bases are shared with TRBD1. The germline V gene has CDR1 SGHRS and CDR2 YFSETQ. The CDR3 is made up of 15 amino acids. V shed 4 bases, J shed 1 base, and the junction held 5 bases outside the gene matches. DNA for the CDR3: TGCGCCAGCAGCCGGGACAGGGTCCGGAACACTGAAGCTTTCTTT. As protein: CASSRDRVRNTEAFF.

This clonotype was picked up a small number of times. This chain uses TRBV20-1 with TRBJ1-4; 7 bases are shared with TRBD1. The V gene's germline CDR1 is DFQATT and CDR2 SNEGSKA (reference sequence). The length of the CDR3 is 16 residues. The J segment lost 4 bases and the V segment lost 5 bases, leaving 13 bases of the junction unmatched. The CDR3 reads CSALPPGQSYNEKLFF. The CDR3 nucleotides are TGCAGTGCTTTACCTCCGGGACAGAGTTATAATGAAAAACTGTTTTTT.